This T cell receptor beta chain was retrieved from a study of cytomegalovirus exposure and HLA in healthy donors. General observations from the study: Cytomegalovirus-associated TCR beta chains were listed, numbering 150 to 200.

With regard to this clone: Its cognate antigen is unknown.

Germline-derived CDR1 and CDR2 are SGHNT and YYREEE (reference sequence). The CDR3 is 17 residues long. Trimming at V came to 2 bases and at J to 5 bases, leaving 11 bases not matched to a gene. Repertoires were generated with immunoSEQ multiplex PCR, while TCRdb's copy carries only in-frame clones and drops some. The sample yields over 75,000 clones, under 95% seen once. The donors were members of the roughly 130-subject validation cohort (separate from the approximately 670-subject first cohort). The receptor was isolated from a man younger than 40 in good health and CMV-seronegative. The chain employs TRBV5-4 and TRBJ2-7, with TRBD1 identical over 12 bases. Sequenced sample: PBMCs. The CDR3 sequence is CASSFQGGTGGWNEQYF. The CDR3 DNA follows: TGTGCCAGCAGCTTTCAAGGTGGGACAGGGGGCTGGAACGAGCAGTACTTC.